The present T cell receptor beta chain was sequenced within a study of blood T cell repertoires in COVID-19. Study overall: The origin of the acute and convalescent COVID-19 samples was the United States, Italy and Spain. T cells, B-cell-depleted T cells, or PBMCs supplied cDNA or gDNA.

The authors' processing: Counts of nucleated cells, estimated from reference gene primer amplification, were obtained. The data were produced by immunoSEQ multiplex PCR, yet TCRdb's version contains in-frame clones alone and is incomplete. V and J calls plus clone size are reproduced from that table; the DNA served to infer D and trimming. The data hold 30,000 to 35,000 clones, with about 85% observed a single time. While infection was still active, Seattle patients were enrolled and then followed longitudinally. With 7 bases clipped from V and 0 bases from J, the junction kept 6 bases outside the gene matches. The germline gives CDR1 MDHEN, CDR2 SYDVKM. The CDR3 runs to 16 residues.

The sequence was obtained from a man in his sixties or seventies with COVID-19, enrolled during active disease. J is TRBJ1-6 and V is TRBV28, with TRBD1 identical over 7 bases. Specimen: peripheral blood. In DNA form, the CDR3 reads TGTGCCAGCAAGCTCTCAGGGGGCTCCTATAATTCACCCCTCCACTTT. Translation gives CASKLSGGSYNSPLHF.